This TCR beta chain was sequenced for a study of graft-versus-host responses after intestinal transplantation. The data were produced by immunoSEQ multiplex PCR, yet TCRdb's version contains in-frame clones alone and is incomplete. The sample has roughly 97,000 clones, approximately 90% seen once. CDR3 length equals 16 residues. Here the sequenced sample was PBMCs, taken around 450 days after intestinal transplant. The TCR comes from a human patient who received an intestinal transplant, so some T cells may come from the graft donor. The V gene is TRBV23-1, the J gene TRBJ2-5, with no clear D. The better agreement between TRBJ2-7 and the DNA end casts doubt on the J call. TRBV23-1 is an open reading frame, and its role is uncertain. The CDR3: CASSQSRLKAPYEQYF. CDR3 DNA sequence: TGCGCCAGCAGTCAATCGAGACTCAAAGCCCCCTACGAGCAGTACTTC.